These 17 T cell receptor beta chains share one sample of origin, sequenced in a study of cytomegalovirus exposure and HLA in healthy donors. The PCR ran on 60 Vbeta and 13 Jbeta primers. Sequencing was performed with immunoSEQ multiplex PCR; in TCRdb, only in-frame clones are kept and a portion is missing. The repertoire holds some 98,000 clones, 81% seen once, with approximately 10% in the top ten. Sequenced sample: PBMCs. These TCRs come from a human donor in good health.

This chain connects TRBV27 to TRBJ1-5; 8 positions match TRBD1. The germline CDR1 and CDR2 sequences are MNHEY and SMNVEV (reference sequence). Losses at the gene ends were 3 bases for V and 4 bases for J; bases not matched to a gene: 5. This CDR3 spans 15 amino acids. The chain's CDR3 is CASSFEGQANQPQHF. CDR3 coding DNA: TGTGCCAGCAGTTTTGAGGGACAGGCTAATCAGCCCCAGCATTTT.

V usage is TRBV30 and J usage is TRBJ1-5, with unresolved D. The CDR3 is made up of 14 amino acids. Germline lookup yields CDR1 GTSNPN and CDR2 SVGIG (reference sequence). V lost 4 bases, J lost 4 bases, and 14 bases lay in between. In DNA, the CDR3 is TGTGCCTGGAAACTGACGGGTATAAATCAGCCCCAGCATTTT. Its protein is CAWKLTGINQPQHF.

This chain connects TRBV6-6 to TRBJ2-7; D ambiguous. Germline CDR1 and CDR2: MNHNY and SVGAGI (reference sequence). The CDR3 totals 11 residues. V lost 4 bases and J 4 bases, leaving 5 bases between the germline ends. CDR3 sequence: CASSFRYEQYF. CDR3 nucleotide sequence: TGTGCCAGCAGTTTCCGTTACGAGCAGTACTTC.

The genes are TRBV19 and TRBJ2-7; TRBD1 agrees at 7 bases. This CDR3 comprises 12 residues. In germline, CDR1 is LNHDA, CDR2 SQIVND (reference sequence). V was clipped by 3 bases and J by 4 bases; unmatched bases: 0. The chain's CDR3 is CASSMTGYEQYF. The CDR3 nucleotides read TGTGCCAGTAGTATGACAGGGTACGAGCAGTACTTC.

The CDR3 nucleotides read TGTGCCAGTAGGGAGGTAGCGGGGATCTATGAGCAGTTCTTC. Its translation: CASREVAGIYEQFF. The rearrangement uses TRBV19 and TRBJ2-1; TRBD2 matches at 8 bases. V shed 6 bases and J 8 bases; nucleotides not matched to a gene: 9. Germline CDR1 is LNHDA and CDR2 is SQIVND (reference sequence). The CDR3 covers 14 residues. Combining the CDR3 with reference TRBV19 and TRBJ2-1 gives the whole variable domain DGGITQSPKYLFRKEGQNVTLSCEQNLNHDAMYWYRQDPGQGLRLIYYSQIVNDFQKGDIAEGYSVSREKKESFPLTVTSAQKNPTAFYLCASREVAGIYEQFFGPGTRLTVL.

The chain combines TRBV15 with TRBJ2-5; 9 bases align to TRBD2. This CDR3 is 15 amino acids long. Trimming at V came to 8 bases and at J to 6 bases, leaving 13 bases not matched to a gene. Germline CDR1 and CDR2: LNHNV and YYDKDF (reference sequence). The CDR3 sequence is CATRASGTASKTQYF. The DNA for the CDR3 is TGTGCCACCCGGGCTAGCGGGACCGCAAGCAAGACCCAGTACTTC.

V gene TRBV2 combines with J gene TRBJ1-2, with TRBD1 matching over 7 bases. CDR3 length equals 12 residues. Germline V gene data show CDR1 as SNHLY and CDR2 as FYNNEI. The ends lost 6 bases at V and 4 bases at J; junction bases unmatched: 2. CDR3 in amino acids: CASRGQIYGYTF. CDR3 DNA: TGTGCCAGCAGGGGACAGATCTATGGCTACACCTTC.

The chain is built from TRBV9 and TRBJ2-3; TRBD1 matches at 8 bases. V gave up 0 bases and J gave up 1 base; unmatched junction bases: 1. The CDR3 contains 15 residues. Germline V gene data show CDR1 as SGDLS and CDR2 as YYNGEE. The CDR3 bases are TGTGCCAGCAGCGTAGTGGACAGGGGCACAGATACGCAGTATTTT. Encoded protein: CASSVVDRGTDTQYF.

The chain carries TRBV7-2 and TRBJ1-1; a weak D match, TRBD1 (6 bases). V was shortened by 5 bases and J by 0 bases, with 13 bases between the two germline ends. Germline V CDR1 and CDR2: SGHTA, FQGNSA. The CDR3 sequence is 15 residues long. For the CDR3, the DNA is TGTGCCAGCAGCCAATCGGGGGGGCTGAACACTGAAGCTTTCTTT. Translation: CASSQSGGLNTEAFF.

The chain is built from TRBV9 and TRBJ2-7; perhaps TRBD2 as D (5 bases). Germline V gene sequence: CDR1 SGDLS, CDR2 YYNGEE. V was trimmed by 3 bases and J by 2 bases, leaving 15 bases between them. This CDR3 comprises 15 residues. The chain's CDR3 is CASSGGLPGAYEQYF. Written as DNA, the CDR3 is TGTGCCAGCAGCGGCGGACTCCCAGGCGCCTACGAGCAGTACTTC.

The chain has TRBV27 and TRBJ1-1; D may be TRBD1 (6 bases). The ends were cut back, 6 bases at V and 2 bases at J, with 19 bases in the middle. The CDR3 has 16 amino acids. CDR1 is MNHEY and CDR2 is SMNVEV in the germline V gene (reference sequence). CDR3 sequence reads: CASRRLQGTINTEAFF. For the CDR3, the DNA is TGTGCCAGCAGACGACTCCAGGGGACCATAAACACTGAAGCTTTCTTT.

This CDR3 is CASSQQGQETQYF. CDR3 coding DNA: TGTGCCAGCTCACAACAGGGCCAAGAGACCCAGTACTTC. This chain connects TRBV18 to TRBJ2-5; maybe TRBD1 (6 bases). Germline CDR1 and CDR2: KGHSH and LQKENI. The CDR3 extends over 13 amino acids. V shed 4 bases and J shed 1 base, with 7 bases lying between them.

The rearrangement uses TRBV5-5 and TRBJ2-3, with TRBD1 matching 8 bases. With 3 bases clipped from V and 0 bases from J, the junction kept 3 bases outside the gene matches. Looked up from germline, CDR1 is SGHKS and CDR2 is YYEKEE (reference sequence). The length of the CDR3 is 15 residues. The CDR3 DNA reads as TGTGCCAGCAGCTCGTGGACAGGGAGCACAGATACGCAGTATTTT. Translated, it gives CASSSWTGSTDTQYF.

V is TRBV20-1 and J is TRBJ2-3; D remains unclear. This CDR3 has 11 amino acids. V shed 3 bases and J shed 5 bases, with 6 bases lying between them. The germline V gene encodes CDR1 DFQATT and CDR2 SNEGSKA (reference sequence). The CDR3, as DNA: TGCAGTGCTAGGGTAGTAGATACGCAGTATTTT. This encodes CSARVVDTQYF.

The V call is TRBV7-3, the J call TRBJ1-2; D not resolved. Germline values: CDR1 SGHTA, CDR2 FQGTGA. The V end was cut by 4 bases, the J end by 2 bases, with 20 bases between. The CDR3 covers 17 residues. As DNA, the CDR3 is TGTGCCAGCAGCTCCGGAGGGTCTCCCAGATTCAACTATGGCTACACCTTC. This translates into CASSSGGSPRFNYGYTF. The full variable domain, with the rest looked up from reference TRBV7-3 and TRBJ1-2, is GAGVSQTPSNKVTEKGKYVELRCDPISGHTALYWYRQSLGQGPEFLIYFQGTGAADDSGLPNDRFFAVRPEGSVSTLKIQRTERGDSAVYLCASSSGGSPRFNYGYTFGSGTRLTVV.

V is TRBV21-1 and J is TRBJ1-1; the D segment call TRBD1 is taken from the table without a DNA check. TRBV21-1 is deemed a pseudogene. This CDR3 has 15 amino acids. CDR3 sequence (DNA): TGTGCCAGCAGCGCCCCGGGACACTTAAACACTGAAGCTTTCTTT. Amino acid sequence: CASSAPGHLNTEAFF.

CDR3 sequence reads: CASGGSRWGYTF. In nucleotides, the CDR3 is TGTGCCAGCGGGGGGTCACGATGGGGCTACACCTTC. The chain uses TRBV2 and TRBJ1-2; TRBD1 is a possible D gene (5 bases). Germline V CDR1 and CDR2: SNHLY, FYNNEI. Trimming removed 8 bases from V and 8 bases from J, with 15 bases in between. The CDR3 is made up of 12 amino acids. Variable domain in full (rest from reference TRBV2 and TRBJ1-2): EPEVTQTPSHQVTQMGQEVILRCVPISNHLYFYWYRQILGQKVEFLVSFYNNEISEKSEIFDDQFSVERPDGSNFTLKIRSTKLEDSAMYFCASGGSRWGYTFGSGTRLTVV.